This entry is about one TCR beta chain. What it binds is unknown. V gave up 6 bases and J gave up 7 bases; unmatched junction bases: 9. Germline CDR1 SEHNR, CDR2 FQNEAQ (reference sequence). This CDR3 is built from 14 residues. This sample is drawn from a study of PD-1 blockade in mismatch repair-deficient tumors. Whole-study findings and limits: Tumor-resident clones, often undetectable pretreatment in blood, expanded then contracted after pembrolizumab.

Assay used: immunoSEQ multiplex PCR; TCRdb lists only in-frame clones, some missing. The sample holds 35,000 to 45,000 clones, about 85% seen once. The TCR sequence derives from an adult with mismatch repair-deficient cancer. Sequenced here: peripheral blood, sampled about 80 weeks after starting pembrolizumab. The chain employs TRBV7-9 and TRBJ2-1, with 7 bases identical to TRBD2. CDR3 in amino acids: CASRREAGVNEQFF. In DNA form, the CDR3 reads TGTGCCAGCAGGAGAGAGGCGGGAGTGAATGAGCAGTTCTTC.